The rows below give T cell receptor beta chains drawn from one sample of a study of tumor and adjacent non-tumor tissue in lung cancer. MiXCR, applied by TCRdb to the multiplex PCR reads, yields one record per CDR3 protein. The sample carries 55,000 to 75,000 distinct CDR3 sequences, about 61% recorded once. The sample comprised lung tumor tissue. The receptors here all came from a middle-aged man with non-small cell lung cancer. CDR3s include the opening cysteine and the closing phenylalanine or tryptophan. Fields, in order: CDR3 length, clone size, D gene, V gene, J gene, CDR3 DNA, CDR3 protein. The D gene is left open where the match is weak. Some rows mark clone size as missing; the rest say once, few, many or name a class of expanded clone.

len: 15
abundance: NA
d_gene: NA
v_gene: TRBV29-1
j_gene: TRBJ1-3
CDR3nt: TGCAGCGCGGCCCAGCAGCAAGGGACCGGAAACACCATATATTTT
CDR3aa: CSAAQQQGTGNTIYF

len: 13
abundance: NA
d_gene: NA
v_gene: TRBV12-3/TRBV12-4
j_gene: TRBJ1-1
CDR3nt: TGTGCCAGCAGTACAGGGCAGAACACTGAAGCTTTCTTT
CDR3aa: CASSTGQNTEAFF

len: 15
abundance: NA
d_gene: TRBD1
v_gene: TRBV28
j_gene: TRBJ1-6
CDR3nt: TGTGCCAGCAGTTCCTGGACAGGAACAAATTCACCTCTCCACTTT
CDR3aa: CASSSWTGTNSPLHF

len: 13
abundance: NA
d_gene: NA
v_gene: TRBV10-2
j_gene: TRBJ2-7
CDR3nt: TGCGCCAGGCGGGACTCGAGCTCCTACGAGCAGTACTTC
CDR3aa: CARRDSSSYEQYF

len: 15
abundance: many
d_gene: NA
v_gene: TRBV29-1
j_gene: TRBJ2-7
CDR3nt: TGCAGCGTTGGGAGAGGCACAGGTGAAAATAACGAGCAGTACTTC
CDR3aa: CSVGRGTGENNEQYF

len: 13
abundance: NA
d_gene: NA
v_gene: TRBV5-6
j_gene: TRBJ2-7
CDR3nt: TGTGCCAGTAACTTGGGAATGGACCGCGAGCAGTACTTC
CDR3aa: CASNLGMDREQYF

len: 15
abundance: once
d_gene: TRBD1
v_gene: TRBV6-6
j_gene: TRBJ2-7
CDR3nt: TGTGCCAGCAGTAAAGGGACAGGGGGAAAGTACGGGCAGTATTTC
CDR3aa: CASSKGTGGKYGQYF

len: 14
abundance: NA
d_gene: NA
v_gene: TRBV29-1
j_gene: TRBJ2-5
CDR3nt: TGCAGCGTTGACCCAGGAGGGGGTGTGGAGACCCAGAACTTC
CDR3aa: CSVDPGGGVETQNF

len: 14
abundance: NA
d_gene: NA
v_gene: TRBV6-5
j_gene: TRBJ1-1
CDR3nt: TGTGCCAGCAGTCTAGGCGGGACGAACAATGAAGCTTTCTTT
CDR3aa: CASSLGGTNNEAFF

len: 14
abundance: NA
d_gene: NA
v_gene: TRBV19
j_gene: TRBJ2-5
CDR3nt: TGTGCCAGTAGTAGTCTAGCTTCGGGGGAGACCCAGTACTTC
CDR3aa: CASSSLASGETQYF

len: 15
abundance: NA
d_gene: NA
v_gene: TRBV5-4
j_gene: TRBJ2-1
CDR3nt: TGTGCCAGCACCTTGGGGGCCCGCTCCTACAATGGGCAGCTCTTC
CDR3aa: CASTLGARSYNGQLF

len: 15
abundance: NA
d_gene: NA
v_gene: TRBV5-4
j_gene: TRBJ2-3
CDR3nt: TGTGCCAACAGCCGGGACGGGCTGGAGACAGAAACGCAGTATTTT
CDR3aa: CANSRDGLETETQYF

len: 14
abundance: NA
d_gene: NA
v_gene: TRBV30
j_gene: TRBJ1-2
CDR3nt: TGTGCCTGGACCCCTATTTATCGAGAAGGAGGCTACACCTTC
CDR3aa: CAWTPIYREGGYTF

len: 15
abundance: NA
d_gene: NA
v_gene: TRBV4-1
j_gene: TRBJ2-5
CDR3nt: TGCGCCATCAGCCAAGAAGGCTCCTCTTACGGGGCCCAGTACTTC
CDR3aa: CAISQEGSSYGAQYF

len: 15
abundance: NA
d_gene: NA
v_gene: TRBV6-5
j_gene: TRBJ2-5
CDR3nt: TGTGCCAGAAGCCCCAGACGGGGGGCCTGGGAGACCCAGTACTTC
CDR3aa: CARSPRRGAWETQYF

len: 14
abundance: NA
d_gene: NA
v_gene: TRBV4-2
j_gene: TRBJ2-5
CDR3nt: TGTGCCAGCAGCCAAGTCGGGCCCGAAGAGACCCAGTACTTC
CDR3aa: CASSQVGPEETQYF

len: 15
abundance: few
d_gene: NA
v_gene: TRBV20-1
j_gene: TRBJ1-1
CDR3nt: TGCAGTGCTAGAGCTAGGACCGGGTTAGGCACTGAAGCTTTCTTT
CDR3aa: CSARARTGLGTEAFF

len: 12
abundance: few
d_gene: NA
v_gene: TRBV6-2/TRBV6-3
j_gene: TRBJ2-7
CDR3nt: TGTTCCAGCAGAGAAGGTTCGAGGGAGCAGTACTTC
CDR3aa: CSSREGSREQYF

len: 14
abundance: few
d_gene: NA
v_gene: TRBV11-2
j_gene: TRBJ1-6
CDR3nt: TGTGCCAGCAGCGGTGGACAGTATAATTCACCCCTCCTCTTT
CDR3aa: CASSGGQYNSPLLF

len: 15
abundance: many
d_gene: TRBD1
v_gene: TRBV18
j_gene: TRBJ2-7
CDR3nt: TGTGCCAGCTCACCACTAGACAGGGGGGCCTACGAGCAGTACTTC
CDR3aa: CASSPLDRGAYEQYF

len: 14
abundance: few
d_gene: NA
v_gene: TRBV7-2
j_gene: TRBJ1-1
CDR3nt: TGTGCCAGCAGCTTACAGGGGTCGGACACTGAAGCTTTCTTT
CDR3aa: CASSLQGSDTEAFF

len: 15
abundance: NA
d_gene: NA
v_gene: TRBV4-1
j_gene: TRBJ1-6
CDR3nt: TGCGCCAGCACCGTGGGTTACCAGTGGGGCTCATCCCTCCACTTT
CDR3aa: CASTVGYQWGSSLHF

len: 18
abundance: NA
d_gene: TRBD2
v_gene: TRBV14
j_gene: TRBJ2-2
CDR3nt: TGTGCCAGCAGCCAAGGACAAGGTGCCGGGAGGTACGCCGGGGAGCTGTTTTTT
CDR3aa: CASSQGQGAGRYAGELFF

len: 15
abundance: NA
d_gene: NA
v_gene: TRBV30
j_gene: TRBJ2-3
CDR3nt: TGTGCCTGGAATCCCACGAGCTCGATTAGGGATACGCACTATTTT
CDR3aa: CAWNPTSSIRDTHYF

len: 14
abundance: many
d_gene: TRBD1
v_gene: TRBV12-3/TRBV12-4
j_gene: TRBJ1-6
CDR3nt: TGTGCCAGCAGTTTAGGGACAGGGGTCTCACCCCTCCACTTT
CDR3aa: CASSLGTGVSPLHF

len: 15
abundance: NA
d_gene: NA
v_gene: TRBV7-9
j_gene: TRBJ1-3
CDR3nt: TGTGCCAGCAGCTTAAAGGGGAAAGGCCTTGGGACCATATATTTT
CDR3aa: CASSLKGKGLGTIYF

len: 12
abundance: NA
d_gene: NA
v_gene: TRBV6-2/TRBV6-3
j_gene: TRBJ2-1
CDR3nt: TGTGCCAGTAGTAAGTTAGCGAATGAGCAGTTCTTC
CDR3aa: CASSKLANEQFF

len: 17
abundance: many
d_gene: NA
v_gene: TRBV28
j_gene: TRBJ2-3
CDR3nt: TGTGCCAGCAGCCCACCCAGGGAGGGGGTAGGGGCAGATACGCAGTATTTT
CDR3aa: CASSPPREGVGADTQYF

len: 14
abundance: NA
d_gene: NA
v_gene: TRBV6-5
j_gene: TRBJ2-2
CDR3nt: TGTGCCAGCAGTCGTAGTACCTTCTCCGGGAAACTGTTTTTT
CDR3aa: CASSRSTFSGKLFF

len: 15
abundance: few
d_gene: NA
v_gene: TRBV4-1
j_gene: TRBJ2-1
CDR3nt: TGCGCCAGCAGCCAAGACATAGGCTCCTACAATGAGCAGTTCTTC
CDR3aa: CASSQDIGSYNEQFF

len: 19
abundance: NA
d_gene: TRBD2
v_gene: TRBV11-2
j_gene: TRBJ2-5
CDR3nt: TGTGCCAGCAGCTTTCCCCGCTGGGGTAGCGGGGGCCTAGAAGAGACCAAGTACTTC
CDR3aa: CASSFPRWGSGGLEETKYF

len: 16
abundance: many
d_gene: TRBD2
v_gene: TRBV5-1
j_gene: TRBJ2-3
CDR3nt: TGCGCCAGCACCAGAAAGGCTAGCGGGGCTCCAGATACGCAGTATTTT
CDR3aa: CASTRKASGAPDTQYF

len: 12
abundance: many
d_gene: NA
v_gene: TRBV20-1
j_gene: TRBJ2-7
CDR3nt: TGCAGTGCAAGACTGAGCTCCTACGAGCAGTACTTC
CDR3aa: CSARLSSYEQYF

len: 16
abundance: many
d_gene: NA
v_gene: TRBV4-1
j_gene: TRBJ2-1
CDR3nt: TGCGCCAGCAGCCAAGTCCCAGGGACCTCCTACAATGAGCAGTTCTTC
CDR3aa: CASSQVPGTSYNEQFF

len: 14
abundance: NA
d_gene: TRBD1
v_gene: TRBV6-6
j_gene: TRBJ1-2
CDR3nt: TGTGCCAGCAGTTACTATGGACAGGGAGGAGGCTACACTTTC
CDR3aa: CASSYYGQGGGYTF

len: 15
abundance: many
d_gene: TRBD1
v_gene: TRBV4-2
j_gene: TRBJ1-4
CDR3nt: TGTGCCAGCAGCCAACGGGGACAGATGAATGAAAAACTGTTTTTT
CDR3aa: CASSQRGQMNEKLFF

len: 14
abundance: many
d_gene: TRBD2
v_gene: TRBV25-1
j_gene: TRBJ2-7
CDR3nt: TGTGCCAGCAGTGCTAGCGGGAGGACTCGTCGGCAGTACTTC
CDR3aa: CASSASGRTRRQYF

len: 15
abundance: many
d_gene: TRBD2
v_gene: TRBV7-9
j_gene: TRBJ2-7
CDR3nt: TGTGCCAGCTCGAGGACTAGCGGGAGTTCCTACGAGCAGTACTTC
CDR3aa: CASSRTSGSSYEQYF

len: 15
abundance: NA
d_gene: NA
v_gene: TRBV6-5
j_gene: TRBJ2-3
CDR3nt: TGTGCAAGCAGTTACACGGGCGGGACCACAGATACGCAGTATTTT
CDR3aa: CASSYTGGTTDTQYF

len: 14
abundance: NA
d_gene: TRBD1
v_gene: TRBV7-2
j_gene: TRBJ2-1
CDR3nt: TGTGCCAGCAGCATGGGACAGGCACCCAATGAGCAGTTCTTC
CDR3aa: CASSMGQAPNEQFF

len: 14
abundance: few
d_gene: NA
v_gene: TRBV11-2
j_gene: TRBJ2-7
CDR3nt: TGTGCCAGCAGCTTAGGGGCAGGTCGCTACGAGCAGTACTTC
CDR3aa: CASSLGAGRYEQYF

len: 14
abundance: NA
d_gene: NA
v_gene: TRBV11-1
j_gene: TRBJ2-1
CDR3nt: TGTGCCAGCGGCTTAGAACGTACAAACAATGAGCAGCTCTTC
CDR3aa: CASGLERTNNEQLF

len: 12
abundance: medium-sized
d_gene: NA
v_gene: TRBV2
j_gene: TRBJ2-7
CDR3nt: TGTGCCAGCAACGAGGGGGCCTACGAGCAGTACTTC
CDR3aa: CASNEGAYEQYF

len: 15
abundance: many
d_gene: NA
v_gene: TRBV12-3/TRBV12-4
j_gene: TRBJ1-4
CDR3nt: TGTGCCAGCAGCCAGTCCGGGGCCTCTAATGAAAAACTGTTTTTT
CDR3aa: CASSQSGASNEKLFF

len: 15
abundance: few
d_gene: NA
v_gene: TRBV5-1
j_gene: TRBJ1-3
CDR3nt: TGCGCCAGCAAACCCAACAGCGCCTCTGGAAACACCATATATTTT
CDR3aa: CASKPNSASGNTIYF

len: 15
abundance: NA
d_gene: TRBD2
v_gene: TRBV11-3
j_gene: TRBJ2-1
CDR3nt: TGTGCCAGCAGCCTAGCGGGTCAGGCTGTCAAAGAGCAGCTCTTC
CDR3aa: CASSLAGQAVKEQLF

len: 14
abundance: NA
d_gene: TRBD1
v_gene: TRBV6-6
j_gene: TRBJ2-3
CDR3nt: TGCGCCAGAAGTCGGGACAGGGGAGGGATCACGCAGTATTTT
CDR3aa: CARSRDRGGITQYF

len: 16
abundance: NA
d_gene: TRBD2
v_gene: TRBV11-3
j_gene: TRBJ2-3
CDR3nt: TGTGCTAGCAGCCGAGTGACTAGCGGGTTTGCAGATACGCAGTATTTT
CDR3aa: CASSRVTSGFADTQYF

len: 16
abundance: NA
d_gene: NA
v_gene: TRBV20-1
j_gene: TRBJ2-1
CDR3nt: TGCAGTGCTAGATGCTATAAGCGGAATCTTAACAATGAGCAGTTCTTC
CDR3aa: CSARCYKRNLNNEQFF

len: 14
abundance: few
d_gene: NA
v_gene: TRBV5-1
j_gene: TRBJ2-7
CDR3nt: TGCGCCAGCAGCCCCTCACAGGGACTCTACGAGCAGTACTTC
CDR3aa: CASSPSQGLYEQYF

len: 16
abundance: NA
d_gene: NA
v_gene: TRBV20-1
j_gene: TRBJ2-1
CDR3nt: TGCAGTGCTAGAGGTCTGACAGAGTGCTCCTACAATGAGCAGATCTTC
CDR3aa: CSARGLTECSYNEQIF

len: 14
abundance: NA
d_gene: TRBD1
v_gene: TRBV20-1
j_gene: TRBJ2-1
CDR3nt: TGCAGTGTCTTTGGGACAGTAATCTACAATGAGCAGTTCTTC
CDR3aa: CSVFGTVIYNEQFF

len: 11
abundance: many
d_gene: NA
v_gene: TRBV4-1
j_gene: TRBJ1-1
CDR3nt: TGCGCCAGAGTCGGGGGGCAAGAAGCTTTCTTT
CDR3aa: CARVGGQEAFF

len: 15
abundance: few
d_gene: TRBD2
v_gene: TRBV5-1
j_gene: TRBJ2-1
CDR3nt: TGCGCCAGCAGCCCTTTGGCGGGAGGGGGCAATGAGCAGTTCTTC
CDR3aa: CASSPLAGGGNEQFF